This is a list of T cell receptor beta chains from one sample in a study of T cells in tuberculosis. Here immunoSEQ multiplex PCR was the method, and the copy in TCRdb shows in-frame clones only, minus some. The profile shows fewer than 40,000 clones, roughly 95% of them singletons. Specimen: PBMCs. The receptors come from a donor between 10 and 35 years old with latent tuberculosis or without tuberculosis infection. Each CDR3 is given with its conserved first and last residue. The order of the fields is V gene, D gene, J gene, CDR3 protein, CDR3 DNA. A D gene is named only where the DNA matches it firmly.

V: TRBV7-2
D: TRBD2
J: TRBJ2-3
CDR3: CASSLRLAGGLDTQYF
DNA: TGTGCCAGCAGCCTTCGACTAGCGGGCGGTTTGGATACGCAGTATTTT

V: TRBV11-2
D: TRBD2
J: TRBJ2-1
CDR3: CASSLALAGSYNEQFF
DNA: TGTGCCAGCAGCTTAGCCCTAGCGGGCTCCTACAATGAGCAGTTCTTC

V: TRBV29-1
D: -
J: TRBJ2-3
CDR3: CSVLVSQGIPDTQYF
DNA: TGCAGCGTTTTGGTGAGCCAGGGGATCCCAGATACGCAGTATTTT

V: TRBV5-4
D: -
J: TRBJ1-1
CDR3: CASSEGVNTEAFF
DNA: TGTGCCAGCAGCGAAGGGGTGAACACTGAAGCTTTCTTT

V: TRBV6-1
D: -
J: TRBJ2-7
CDR3: CASLRVLPVYEQYF
DNA: TGTGCCAGCCTCCGGGTCCTCCCCGTTTACGAGCAGTACTTC

V: TRBV11-2
D: TRBD2
J: TRBJ2-6
CDR3: CASSWEGSGANVLTF
DNA: TGTGCCAGCAGCTGGGAGGGCTCTGGGGCCAACGTCCTGACTTTC

V: TRBV6-1
D: -
J: TRBJ2-7
CDR3: CASSEALEGVYEQYF
DNA: TGTGCCAGCAGTGAAGCGCTCGAAGGGGTGTACGAGCAGTACTTC

V: TRBV10-3
D: -
J: TRBJ1-1
CDR3: CAISVGTQNTEAFF
DNA: TGTGCCATCAGTGTAGGGACACAGAACACTGAAGCTTTCTTT

V: TRBV28
D: -
J: TRBJ2-5
CDR3: CASSFSGVETQYF
DNA: TGTGCCAGCAGTTTCTCGGGGGTCGAGACCCAGTACTTC

V: TRBV19
D: TRBD1
J: TRBJ1-2
CDR3: CASSTGQNWGQGLVGGYTF
DNA: TGTGCCAGTAGTACAGGTCAGAATTGGGGACAGGGGCTAGTCGGCGGCTACACCTTC

V: TRBV28
D: TRBD2
J: TRBJ2-1
CDR3: CASSLWTGGEQFF
DNA: TGTGCCAGCAGTTTATGGACGGGAGGTGAGCAGTTCTTC

V: TRBV29-1
D: -
J: TRBJ1-1
CDR3: CSVDQRATNTEAFF
DNA: TGCAGCGTTGACCAAAGAGCAACGAACACTGAAGCTTTCTTT